This T cell receptor beta chain was recorded in a study of T cells in Graves' hyperthyroidism and ophthalmopathy (dated by TCRdb to about 2019). Regarding the research as a whole: Peripheral blood was collected at initial diagnosis, before any treatment. To identify distinguishing TCR V-J signatures, a discovery cohort of about 100 patients was used, comprising 40 to 45 with Graves' ophthalmopathy and about 59 with stable Graves' hyperthyroidism. An independent validation cohort of under 20 hyperthyroidism patients and 17 patients who later progressed to ophthalmopathy tested prospective prediction of ophthalmopathy. The roughly 100 discovery patients were randomly split 7:3 into training and test sets. Thyroid tissue and blood T-cell repertoires from over 5 Graves' hyperthyroidism patients were also compared in the study. After blood sampling, hyperthyroidism patients were treated with methimazole at a starting dose of 30 mg daily, and ophthalmopathy patients were treated with high-dose intravenous methylprednisolone. The paper describes TCR Vbeta CDR3 sequencing of 120 to 150 peripheral blood samples, made up of fewer than 50 ophthalmopathy patients, around 78 hyperthyroidism patients and roughly 17 progressor patients.

The germline V gene gives CDR1 as MNHNS and CDR2 as SASEGT. V is cut by 7 bases and J by 3 bases, and the space between the germline ends is 13 bases. From cysteine to phenylalanine, the CDR3 is 13 amino acids long. The only DNA kept is the CDR3, 39 bases in frame from the first base. Overall study outcomes, separate from this receptor: Most expanded thyroid clonotypes (frequency above 0.001) were also detected in blood, a finding suggesting that blood repertoires may reflect thyroid immune responses. In cross-validation, a model built on a 13 V-J signature told ophthalmopathy apart from stable hyperthyroidism with approximately 90% sensitivity and approximately 81% specificity, and in testing the same model reached 80%/75%. In validation, the model predicted progression to ophthalmopathy a median of about 6 months before onset, with roughly 70% sensitivity and 72.22% specificity. Sample size was not statistically predetermined, and blinding of investigators to group allocation was not performed.

In the ophthalmopathy patients, disease was moderately to severely active, with a Clinical Activity Score of 3 or more, a NOSPECS grade of 4 or more, and a duration of less than 3 months. Exclusion was applied to patients with uncontrolled infections, other autoimmune diseases, pregnancy or lactation. Diagnoses were based on clinical symptoms, serum thyroxine and TRAb, thyroid ultrasound and orbital computed tomography. PBMCs were separated from roughly 10 ml of fresh peripheral blood using Ficoll-Paque density gradient centrifugation. Trizol reagent was used to extract total RNA, and RNA quality was then checked on an Agilent 2100 Bioanalyzer. The TCR beta CDR3 regions were amplified from the RNA transcripts. The TCR CDR3 was subjected to a first round of RT-PCR using the HTBI primer set and the Qiagen OneStep RT-PCR kit. Libraries were constructed in a second round of multiplex PCR, after which size selection and purification were performed. Libraries were sequenced paired-end with 100 bp reads on an Illumina HiSeq2000. Regarding the original processing steps: SOAPnuke was used to process the raw data, removing reads that contained adapters or uncalled bases, had a mean Phred below 15, or lacked an exact match to the constant primer or identifier. High-quality paired reads were merged using COPE v1.2.5, and each unique nucleotide sequence was defined as a clonotype. MiTCR v1.1 was used to align clonotypes to the IMGT TRBV, TRBD and TRBJ reference segments. Only V-J combinations with frequency above 0.0001, covering 98% to 99.2% of repertoires, were analysed. The TCS score was defined as the ratio of F50 (clonal expansion) to E x V (chaos), calculated using BLOSUM62-based TCRdist between CDR3 peptides within each V-J. Welch's t-statistics and random forest reduced just over 500 V-J features to about 12, which were used in a naive Bayes classifier (R e1071). TCRdb trimmed public reads at Q25 via fastp, called clones via MiXCR and kept in-frame beta chains. Rows with one shared CDR3 protein collapse into an entry with the most common genes and DNA. TCRdb, not the original authors, processed these V and J calls. The sample yields hundreds of thousands of distinct CDR3 sequences; around 15% were counted once. Around 13% of the sample belongs to the ten largest clones.

Many counts were recorded for this clonotype. The antigen it binds to is not known. No base-level quality is on record; no much larger clone is a single base apart. This TCR derives from a woman aged 45-59 years with Graves' ophthalmopathy. The sequence links TRBV6-1 to TRBJ2-7, with the D gene uncertain. Sequenced input: blood. The sequenced DNA is TGTGCCAGCAACCCAGGCGATGGCTACGAGCAGTACTTC. Translation gives CASNPGDGYEQYF.